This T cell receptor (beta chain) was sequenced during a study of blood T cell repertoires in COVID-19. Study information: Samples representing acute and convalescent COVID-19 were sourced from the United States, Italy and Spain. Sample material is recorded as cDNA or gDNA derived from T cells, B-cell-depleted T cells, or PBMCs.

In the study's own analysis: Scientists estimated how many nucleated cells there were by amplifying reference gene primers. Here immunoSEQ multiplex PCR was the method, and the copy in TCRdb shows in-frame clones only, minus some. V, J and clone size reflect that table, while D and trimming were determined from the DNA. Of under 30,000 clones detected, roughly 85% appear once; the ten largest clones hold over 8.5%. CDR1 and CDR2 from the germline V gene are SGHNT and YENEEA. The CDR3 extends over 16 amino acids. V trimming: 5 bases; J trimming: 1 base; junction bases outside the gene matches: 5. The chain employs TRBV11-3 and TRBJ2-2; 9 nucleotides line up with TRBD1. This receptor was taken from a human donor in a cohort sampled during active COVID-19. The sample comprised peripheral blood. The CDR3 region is CASSQPGQGNTGELFF. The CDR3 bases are TGTGCCAGCAGCCAACCGGGACAGGGGAACACCGGGGAGCTGTTTTTT.